This T cell receptor (beta chain) derives from a study of a mutant IDH1 vaccine in newly diagnosed glioma. Study-level information: Onset of vaccination occurred 4-6 weeks following radiotherapy alone, or with temozolomide cycles. Whole-study findings and limits: In roughly 93% of patients, immune responses induced by the vaccine occurred. Among top peripheral T cell clonotypes, changes seemed unrelated to pseudoprogression.

Documented time point: week 35, safety follow-up. Alongside topical imiquimod, each dose of vaccine comprised 300 ug of mutant IDH1 20-mer peptide. By sample share, this clone is large. The target antigen is unknown. The assay was immunoSEQ multiplex PCR, and TCRdb's table has in-frame clones only and misses some. The profile shows about 48,000 clones, more than 65% of them singletons. There are 16 residues in the CDR3. Germline values: CDR1 MNHEY, CDR2 SVGAGI. Germline trimming cut 3 bases from V and 6 bases from J; bases unmatched to any gene: 10. This clonotype was sampled from a man in his forties or fifties with glioma. This chain uses TRBV6-5 with TRBJ2-2; 7 bases match TRBD2. The specimen comprised PBMCs, sampled from a glioma patient whose treatment included an IDH1 peptide vaccine. The CDR3 loop reads CASSYNPSGGAGELFF. CDR3 coding DNA: TGTGCCAGCAGTTATAATCCCTCTGGGGGGGCCGGGGAGCTGTTTTTT.